A single sample gave rise to the 3 T cell receptor beta chains below, sequenced in a study of blood T cell repertoires in COVID-19. TCRdb's copy holds only in-frame clones and misses some; the assay was immunoSEQ multiplex PCR. The sample lists some 320,000 clones; roughly nine tenths were seen once. The specimen sequenced was PBMCs or T cells enriched from blood (not recorded which). These receptors were obtained from a man aged 55 to 70 who had recovered from COVID-19.

The chain combines TRBV28 with TRBJ2-5; TRBD2 matches at 9 bases. V gave up 8 bases and J gave up 4 bases; unmatched junction bases: 14. There are 16 residues in the CDR3. CDR1 MDHEN and CDR2 SYDVKM come from the germline V gene. CDR3 loop: CASLYGGGRVAETQYF. CDR3 nucleotides: TGTGCCAGCCTATACGGGGGCGGGAGGGTAGCAGAGACCCAGTACTTC.

The rearrangement uses TRBV27 and TRBJ1-1; maybe TRBD1 (6 bases). The CDR3 is 18 amino acids. V lost 4 bases and J lost 1, with 22 bases in between. The germline gives CDR1 MNHEY, CDR2 SMNVEV (reference sequence). CDR3 DNA: TGTGCCAGCAGTTCGTACAGGGTCGTCACCCAACGGAACACTGAAGCTTTCTTT. Translation: CASSSYRVVTQRNTEAFF.

The genes are TRBV7-2 and TRBJ2-3, with a weak D call TRBD2 (6 bases). Trimming left V 2 bases short and J 0 bases short, with 9 bases between. This CDR3 has 15 amino acids. Germline CDR1 is SGHTA and CDR2 is FQGNSA. The CDR3 DNA follows: TGTGCCAGCAGCTTACCCAGCGGGAGCACAGATACGCAGTATTTT. The encoded protein is CASSLPSGSTDTQYF.